What follows describes a single T cell receptor (beta chain). As for time point: blood 2 weeks post-SBRT. Regarding treatment: 15 Gy SBRT to primary tumor, nephrectomy 4 weeks later. This entry is derived from a study of radiation and T cells in renal cell carcinoma. Some clones are missing from TCRdb's copy, which holds only in-frame ones; the method was immunoSEQ multiplex PCR. The table has 100,000 to 150,000 clones, 81% seen once. The CDR3 has 14 residues. V was clipped by 5 bases and J by 2 bases, with 10 bases between them. Germline CDR1 reads MNHEY; CDR2 reads SVGAGI. This clonotype was sampled from a man in his fifties with renal cell carcinoma. This chain links TRBV6-5 with TRBJ2-1, with D perhaps given as TRBD1 or TRBD2 (6 bases each). Specimen: blood, collected from a patient whose treatment included radiotherapy and nephrectomy. This CDR3 is CASSGGRPYNEQFF. As DNA, the CDR3 is TGTGCCAGCAGTGGGGGGCGTCCCTACAATGAGCAGTTCTTC.